Each of the 21 T cell receptor beta chains below was sequenced from the same sample in a study of identical twins. Using its own MiXCR run on the 5' RACE reads, TCRdb lists one record per CDR3 protein. The sample includes around 550,000 distinct CDR3 sequences, nearly 15% of them seen just once. Another study also made use of these data, one on yellow fever vaccine responses in identical twins.

The sequenced material came from CD4+ T cells sorted from blood. The origin of the receptors is a woman under 30 in good health.

This clonotype was counted many times. The V and J genes are TRBV2 and TRBJ2-3; maybe TRBD1 (6 bases). CDR1 is SNHLY, CDR2 FYNNEI, per germline. The CDR3 sequence is 15 residues long. Trimming left V 4 bases short and J 0 bases short, with 11 bases between. The CDR3 nucleotides read TGTGCCAGCAGTGGTGGGGGCGGTAGCACAGATACGCAGTATTTT. Translation: CASSGGGGSTDTQYF.

There are a few counts of this clonotype. The chain uses TRBV12-5 and TRBJ2-2; D may be TRBD2 (5 bases). CDR1 LGHNT and CDR2 FRNRAP come from the germline V gene. The CDR3 consists of 17 residues. Trimming took off 5 bases at V and 5 bases at J, with 21 bases between the two ends. DNA of the CDR3: TGTGCTAGTGGTCTTTCCATAGCGACCGGTTCGACCGGGGAGCTGTTTTTT. This sequence encodes CASGLSIATGSTGELFF.

This clonotype came up a few times. This rearrangement joins TRBV12-3 or TRBV12-4 to TRBJ1-1, with unresolved D. The germline V and J ends were trimmed by 7 bases and 3 bases, with 12 bases remaining between them. The CDR3 has 13 residues. The CDR3: CASTPGRDTEAFF. As DNA, the CDR3 is TGTGCCAGCACCCCAGGCCGCGACACTGAAGCTTTCTTT.

This clonotype was observed a handful of times. The chain carries TRBV5-6 and TRBJ2-3; no reliable D call. Trimming left V 0 bases short and J 0 bases short, with 11 bases between. Germline lookup yields CDR1 SGHDT and CDR2 YYEEEE. The CDR3 runs to 16 residues. The CDR3, as DNA: TGTGCCAGCAGCTTGGAGGCTATATGGAGCACAGATACGCAGTATTTT. This sequence encodes CASSLEAIWSTDTQYF. Based on the CDR3 plus reference TRBV5-6 and TRBJ2-3, the full variable domain is DAGVTQSPTHLIKTRGQQVTLRCSPKSGHDTVSWYQQALGQGPQFIFQYYEEEERQRGNFPDRFSGHQFPNYSSELNVNALLLGDSALYLCASSLEAIWSTDTQYFGPGTRLTVL.

This clonotype was counted between two and nine times. This sequence joins TRBV5-4 and TRBJ2-1; 11 nucleotides line up with TRBD2. Looked up from germline, CDR1 is SGHNT and CDR2 is YYREEE (reference sequence). The CDR3 covers 19 residues. Unmatched junction bases numbered 14, after V lost 3 bases and J lost 3 bases. CDR3 sequence (DNA): TGTGCCAGCAGCTCCCGACAGAGTAGCGGGGGGGCGGTCTACAATGAGCAGTTCTTC. Translated: CASSSRQSSGGAVYNEQFF.

The V call is TRBV4-1, the J call TRBJ2-3; TRBD2 matches 8 bases. Losses at the gene ends were 4 bases for V and 2 bases for J; bases not matched to a gene: 5. The CDR3 consists of 15 residues. The V gene's germline CDR1 is MGHRA and CDR2 YSYEKL. The CDR3 coding sequence is TGCGCCAGCAGCCCCCGACTAGCGACCACAGATACGCAGTATTTT. Amino acids: CASSPRLATTDTQYF.

The table lists this clonotype with a few counts. This rearrangement joins TRBV20-1 to TRBJ2-1; 13 bases line up with TRBD2. The CDR3 contains 14 residues. With 4 bases clipped from V and 8 bases from J, the junction kept 5 bases outside the gene matches. Germline V gene data show CDR1 as DFQATT and CDR2 as SNEGSKA (reference sequence). This CDR3 is CSATRTSGSYEQFF. As DNA, the CDR3 is TGCAGTGCTACTCGGACTAGCGGGAGCTATGAGCAGTTCTTC.

This clonotype showed up just a few times. Here the CDR3 reads CASSLKPGVNEQFF. In DNA form, the CDR3 reads TGTGCCAGCAGTTTAAAGCCAGGAGTCAATGAGCAGTTCTTC. The chain recombines TRBV12-3 or TRBV12-4 with TRBJ2-1; D uncertain. The CDR3 has 14 amino acids. V lost 2 bases and J lost 6, with 11 bases in between.

This clonotype was detected a few times. The gene calls are TRBV12-3 or TRBV12-4 and TRBJ2-3; D not resolved. This CDR3 is 15 amino acids long. V shed 7 bases and J shed 2 bases, with 16 bases lying between them. CDR3 loop: CASTPKAGITDTQYF. DNA of the CDR3: TGTGCCAGCACCCCCAAGGCAGGAATCACAGATACGCAGTATTTT.

This clonotype was seen a few times. CDR3 nucleotide sequence: TGTGCCAGCAGCGCAGGGACTAGCGGGAGAAAAGGCTATGAGCAGTTCTTC. It encodes CASSAGTSGRKGYEQFF. This rearrangement joins TRBV5-6 to TRBJ2-1; TRBD2 matches at 14 bases. This CDR3 has 17 residues. Germline CDR1 and CDR2: SGHDT and YYEEEE. Germline trimming cut 4 bases from V and 8 bases from J; bases unmatched to any gene: 11.

This clonotype was found a few times. V gene TRBV5-1 combines with J gene TRBJ2-3; 8 bases are shared with TRBD2. The CDR3 covers 13 residues. V lost 5 bases to trimming and J lost 2 bases; unmatched junction nucleotides: 1. The germline V gene encodes CDR1 SGHRS and CDR2 YFSETQ. The CDR3: CASRTSVTDTQYF. The CDR3 DNA follows: TGCGCCAGCAGGACTAGCGTCACAGATACGCAGTATTTT.

This clonotype was picked up many times. The V call is TRBV12-3 or TRBV12-4, the J call TRBJ1-3; D not resolved. The CDR3 loop spans 14 amino acids. V lost 3 bases and J 0 bases, leaving 6 bases between the germline ends. The CDR3 is CASSFLSSGNTIYF. DNA of the CDR3: TGTGCCAGCAGTTTCTTGAGCTCTGGAAACACCATATATTTT.

The chain has TRBV11-2 and TRBJ2-5; possibly TRBD1 for D (5 bases). Germline V lookup: CDR1 SGHAT, CDR2 FQNNGV. This CDR3 is 14 amino acids long. Trimming shortened V by 8 bases and J by 3 bases, and 16 bases separated the two germline ends. The CDR3 DNA reads as TGTGCCAGCTCACCCGCGACAGTAGAAGAGACCCAGTACTTC. Protein product: CASSPATVEETQYF. The full variable domain, its missing parts supplied by reference TRBV11-2 and TRBJ2-5, is EAGVAQSPRYKIIEKRQSVAFWCNPISGHATLYWYQQILGQGPKLLIQFQNNGVVDDSQLPKDRFSAERLKGVDSTLKIQPAKLEDSAVYLCASSPATVEETQYFGPGTRLLVL.

The J gene is TRBJ1-2, the V gene TRBV6-5; 7 nucleotides line up with TRBD1. CDR1 is MNHEY and CDR2 is SVGAGI in the germline V gene. With 6 bases clipped from V and 8 bases from J, the junction kept 6 bases outside the gene matches. This CDR3 is built from 12 residues. The CDR3 nucleotides read TGTGCCAGCAGAGACAGGGTCGAGGGCTACACCTTC. Protein product: CASRDRVEGYTF.

V and J are TRBV5-6 and TRBJ2-1; tentative D call: TRBD1 (6 bases). V was cut by 1 base and J by 2 bases, with 13 bases left in between. Germline V CDR1 and CDR2: SGHDT, YYEEEE. The length of the CDR3 is 16 residues. The CDR3 here is CASSLRAAGAYNEQFF. In nucleotides, the CDR3 is TGTGCCAGCAGCTTGAGAGCGGCAGGGGCCTACAATGAGCAGTTCTTC. Using reference TRBV5-6 and TRBJ2-1 for the parts outside the CDR3, the full variable domain is DAGVTQSPTHLIKTRGQQVTLRCSPKSGHDTVSWYQQALGQGPQFIFQYYEEEERQRGNFPDRFSGHQFPNYSSELNVNALLLGDSALYLCASSLRAAGAYNEQFFGPGTRLTVL.

In its sample, this clonotype was seen a few times. V is TRBV3-1 and J is TRBJ2-1; 9 positions agree with TRBD2. The CDR3 is 16 amino acids. Germline CDR1 and CDR2: LGHDT and YNNKEL (reference sequence). The J segment lost 7 bases and the V segment lost 0 bases, leaving 7 bases of the junction unmatched. CDR3 sequence reads: CASSQDRRGGVNEQFF. CDR3 DNA sequence: TGTGCCAGCAGCCAAGATAGGCGGGGGGGGGTAAATGAGCAGTTCTTC.

This clonotype was recorded a few times. The chain carries TRBV10-3 and TRBJ2-7; 11 positions match TRBD2. Per the germline V gene, CDR1 is ENHRY and CDR2 is SYGVKD. Trimming took 8 bases from V and 3 from J; bases not matched to a gene: 12. The CDR3 runs 16 residues. The CDR3 DNA reads TGTGCCATCTCAATGTCGGGACTAGCGGAGGGCTACGAGCAGTACTTC. Translated, it gives CAISMSGLAEGYEQYF.

This chain connects TRBV7-2 to TRBJ1-2; 7 bases are a match to TRBD1. Germline values: CDR1 SGHTA, CDR2 FQGNSA. This CDR3 contains 16 residues. Trimming cost V 3 bases and J 5 bases; bases outside gene matches: 12. The CDR3 here is CASSFNTGTASYGYTF. CDR3 bases: TGTGCCAGCAGCTTCAACACCGGGACAGCCTCATATGGCTACACCTTC.

This chain uses TRBV5-1 with TRBJ2-1; a possible D gene is TRBD2 (5 bases). The CDR3 has 16 residues. Trimming took 7 bases from V and 0 from J, leaving 17 bases between them. Germline-derived CDR1 and CDR2 are SGHRS and YFSETQ. CDR3 residues: CASRDGVHSSYNEQFF. The CDR3 DNA reads TGCGCCAGCCGGGATGGGGTCCATAGCTCCTACAATGAGCAGTTCTTC.

This clonotype has only a few counts. The chain employs TRBV6-1 and TRBJ2-1; TRBD2 matches 10 bases. The germline V gene encodes CDR1 MNHNS and CDR2 SASEGT. This CDR3 has 13 amino acids. V lost 6 bases and J lost 7; bases outside the gene matches: 3. CDR3 protein: CASRASGSNEQFF. CDR3 sequence (DNA): TGTGCCAGCAGGGCTAGCGGGAGTAATGAGCAGTTCTTC.

This clonotype was counted only a few times. The genes are TRBV2 and TRBJ2-2, with 9 bases lining up with TRBD1. This CDR3 has 15 amino acids. J was trimmed by 4 bases and V by 10 bases; bases with no gene match: 10. The V gene's germline CDR1 is SNHLY and CDR2 FYNNEI. DNA for the CDR3: TGTGCCACCGCCGGGACAGGGTTAGGCACCGGGGAGCTGTTTTTT. It encodes CATAGTGLGTGELFF.